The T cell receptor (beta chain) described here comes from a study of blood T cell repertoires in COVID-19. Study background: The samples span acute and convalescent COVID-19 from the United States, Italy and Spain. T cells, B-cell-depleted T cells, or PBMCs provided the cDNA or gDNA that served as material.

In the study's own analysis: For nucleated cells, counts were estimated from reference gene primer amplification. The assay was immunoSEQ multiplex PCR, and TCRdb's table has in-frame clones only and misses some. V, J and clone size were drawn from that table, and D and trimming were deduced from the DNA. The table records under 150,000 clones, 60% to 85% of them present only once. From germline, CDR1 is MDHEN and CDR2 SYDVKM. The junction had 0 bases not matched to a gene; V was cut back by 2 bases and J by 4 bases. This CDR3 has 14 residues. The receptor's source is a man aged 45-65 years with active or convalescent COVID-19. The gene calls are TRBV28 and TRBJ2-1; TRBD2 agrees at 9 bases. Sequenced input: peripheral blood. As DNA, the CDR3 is TGTGCCAGCAGTTTACTAGCGGGATACAATGAGCAGTTCTTC. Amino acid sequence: CASSLLAGYNEQFF.